A single sample is the source of the 29 T cell receptor beta chains below, sequenced in a study of CD8 T cells in Susac syndrome. cDNA came from roughly 0.53 to 1 ug RNA primed by random hexamers. Via MiXCR, TCRdb re-called the immunoSEQ multiplex PCR reads, giving one row per CDR3 protein. The data show more than 200,000 distinct CDR3 sequences, with around 95% seen just once and approximately 0.07% held by the top ten. The source material was CD4+ T cells from PBMCs. Receptors were obtained from a human donor with multiple sclerosis.

This chain connects TRBV29-1 to TRBJ2-4; 9 bases line up with TRBD2. Unmatched junction bases numbered 10, after V lost 4 bases and J lost 9 bases. The CDR3 has 14 amino acids. Germline CDR1 reads SQVTM; CDR2 reads ANQGSEA. CDR3: CSVGDIAGVSIQYF. CDR3 nucleotide sequence: TGCAGCGTTGGGGATATAGCGGGAGTAAGCATTCAGTACTTC.

The genes are TRBV30 and TRBJ2-7, with D tentatively TRBD2 (7 bases). This CDR3 is built from 15 residues. Germline-derived CDR1 and CDR2 are GTSNPN and SVGIG (reference sequence). V was shortened by 2 bases and J by 6 bases, with 20 bases between the two germline ends. The CDR3 protein is CAWSTAWGGAAEQYV. CDR3 nucleotide sequence: TGTGCCTGGAGTACCGCCTGGGGGGGGGCGGCCGAGCAGTACGTC.

The chain recombines TRBV29-1 with TRBJ2-7, with D tentatively TRBD1 (5 bases). Germline V CDR1 and CDR2: SQVTM, ANQGSEA. Trimming took 3 bases from V and 1 from J, leaving 16 bases between them. The CDR3 length is 15 residues. The CDR3 here is CSVEVLQDGSYEQYF. The CDR3 DNA is TGCAGCGTTGAGGTTCTACAGGATGGGTCCTACGAGCAGTACTTC.

V is TRBV5-4 and J is TRBJ2-1; TRBD2 aligns across 10 bases. The CDR3 has 15 residues. V shed 4 bases, J shed 7 bases, and the junction held 8 bases outside the gene matches. Germline CDR1 is SGHNT and CDR2 is YYREEE (reference sequence). The CDR3 loop reads CASSLQLAGSNEQFF. The DNA of the CDR3 is TGTGCCAGCAGCCTTCAACTAGCGGGAAGTAATGAGCAGTTCTTC.

V usage is TRBV6-5 and J usage is TRBJ1-5; a possible D gene is TRBD1 (6 bases). Deletions cut 7 bases from V and 9 bases from J, with 19 bases between. Germline CDR1 reads MNHEY; CDR2 reads SVGAGI. The CDR3 is made up of 14 amino acids. CDR3 in DNA: TGTGCCAGCAAACCGGGACAACCGAGGGGGCCCCAGCATTTT. Encoded protein: CASKPGQPRGPQHF.

The chain combines TRBV7-2 with TRBJ2-2; D is unresolved. The CDR3 length is 14 residues. The V end lost 2 bases, the J end lost 1 base, and 5 bases lay between the germline ends. The V gene's germline CDR1 is SGHTA and CDR2 FQGNSA. For the CDR3, the DNA is TGTGCCAGCAGCTTATACAGGAACACCGGGGAGCTGTTTTTT. This sequence encodes CASSLYRNTGELFF.

The CDR3 here is CASSRRTSGANVLTF. In DNA, the CDR3 is TGTGCCAGCAGTCGACGGACCTCTGGGGCCAACGTCCTGACTTTC. V is TRBV6-1 and J is TRBJ2-6; no clear D gene. CDR1 is MNHNS and CDR2 is SASEGT in the germline V gene. V was trimmed by 5 bases and J by 0 bases, leaving 8 bases between them. The CDR3 runs to 15 residues.

This clonotype was observed a single time. V usage is TRBV7-9 and J usage is TRBJ1-1; D is undetermined. This CDR3 contains 11 residues. From germline, CDR1 is SEHNR and CDR2 FQNEAQ (reference sequence). Between the trimmed V and J ends, which lost 5 bases and 5 bases, there was a span of 6 bases. The CDR3 DNA reads TGTGCCAGCAGCGCCACTACTGAAGCTTTCTTT. As protein: CASSATTEAFF.

The rearrangement joins TRBV3-1 to TRBJ1-1, with D unresolved. This CDR3 comprises 14 residues. Germline values: CDR1 LGHDT, CDR2 YNNKEL (reference sequence). Trimming removed 0 bases from V and 0 bases from J, with 5 bases in between. CDR3 amino acids: CASSQDSVNTEAFF. The DNA for the CDR3 is TGTGCCAGCAGCCAAGATTCCGTGAACACTGAAGCTTTCTTT.

V and J are TRBV3-1 and TRBJ1-1, with no clear D. The CDR3 spans 16 residues. Germline CDR1 reads LGHDT; CDR2 reads YNNKEL (reference sequence). With 0 bases removed from V and 2 bases from J, the gap between germline ends came to 13 bases. DNA of the CDR3: TGTGCCAGCAGCCAAGATAAAGGGTTGGTAAACACTGAAGCTTTCTTT. Its protein is CASSQDKGLVNTEAFF.

J is TRBJ2-7 and V is TRBV7-8; D is unclear. The germline CDR1 and CDR2 sequences are SGHVS and FQNEAQ. Trimming shortened V by 5 bases and J by 7 bases, and 24 bases separated the two germline ends. The CDR3 has 16 amino acids. CDR3 DNA sequence: TGTGCCAGCAGCGGCCGACGAGCGCTCCCGCTAAGGGAGCAGTACTTC. Protein product: CASSGRRALPLREQYF.

This chain connects TRBV29-1 to TRBJ2-5; 11 bases align to TRBD1. The CDR3 length is 14 residues. Germline trimming cut 6 bases from V and 5 bases from J; bases unmatched to any gene: 8. The germline V gene encodes CDR1 SQVTM and CDR2 ANQGSEA. In DNA, the CDR3 is TGCAGCGTCCGGACAGGGGGCGCTGGGGAGACCCAGTACTTC. It yields the protein CSVRTGGAGETQYF.

This chain uses TRBV30 with TRBJ1-2; D possibly corresponds to TRBD1 (6 bases). The CDR3 runs to 13 residues. The V end lost 0 bases, the J end lost 8 bases, and 13 bases lay between the germline ends. The germline V gene encodes CDR1 GTSNPN and CDR2 SVGIG (reference sequence). In nucleotides, the CDR3 is TGTGCCTGGAGTGTATCCAGGGGCGGCGGCTACACCTTC. Translation gives CAWSVSRGGGYTF.

The gene calls are TRBV29-1 and TRBJ2-1; 9 nucleotides match TRBD1. This CDR3 contains 14 residues. With V trimmed by 7 bases and J by 2 bases, 6 bases remained unmatched. Germline values: CDR1 SQVTM, CDR2 ANQGSEA. CDR3 residues: CSGTTGGPYNEQFF. The CDR3 DNA reads as TGCAGCGGAACCACAGGGGGCCCCTACAATGAGCAGTTCTTC.

The genes are TRBV7-2 and TRBJ1-1; 7 bases align to TRBD1. The CDR3 is made up of 13 amino acids. V lost 5 bases and J lost 3; bases outside the gene matches: 3. Germline V gives CDR1 SGHTA, CDR2 FQGNSA. The CDR3 region is CASSRDSYTEAFF. The CDR3 nucleotides read TGTGCCAGCAGCCGGGACAGTTACACTGAAGCTTTCTTT.

V is TRBV12-3 or TRBV12-4 and J is TRBJ1-1; TRBD1 matches at 7 bases. The CDR3 runs 15 residues. With V trimmed by 6 bases and J by 7 bases, 14 bases remained unmatched. DNA for the CDR3: TGTGCCAGCAGCCCGGCAGGGGTGTCAGGGGGTGAAGCTTTCTTT. This encodes CASSPAGVSGGEAFF.

This rearrangement joins TRBV27 to TRBJ2-2, with a weak D call TRBD1 (6 bases). The CDR3 length is 15 residues. In germline, CDR1 is MNHEY, CDR2 SMNVEV (reference sequence). V lost 2 bases and J 2 bases, leaving 9 bases between the germline ends. CDR3 loop: CASSLRTVNTGELFF. The CDR3 region has the DNA TGTGCCAGCAGTTTAAGGACAGTTAACACCGGGGAGCTGTTTTTT.

The chain is built from TRBV29-1 and TRBJ1-1, with D maybe TRBD1 (6 bases). This CDR3 spans 13 amino acids. Germline V lookup: CDR1 SQVTM, CDR2 ANQGSEA. V lost 7 bases and J lost 6, with 18 bases in between. Here the CDR3 reads CSAAGQIGAEAFF. The CDR3 coding sequence is TGCAGCGCTGCCGGACAGATTGGGGCTGAAGCTTTCTTT.

This chain uses TRBV7-3 with TRBJ2-1; 10 nucleotides align to TRBD2. This CDR3 is built from 15 residues. The V and J ends lost 1 base and 11 bases, in that order; junction bases with no gene match: 8. CDR1 is SGHTA, CDR2 FQGTGA, per germline. CDR3 sequence (DNA): TGTGCCAGCAGCTTAAGTACTAGCGGGATCAACCAGCAGTTCTTC. Translating it yields CASSLSTSGINQQFF.

The chain employs TRBV5-1 and TRBJ1-2; weak D call: TRBD1 (5 bases). The CDR3 covers 14 residues. CDR1 and CDR2 (germline): SGHRS, YFSETQ. The ends were cut back, 2 bases at V and 7 bases at J, with 15 bases in the middle. The CDR3 region is CASSFSGASIGYTF. The CDR3 bases are TGCGCCAGCAGCTTTAGTGGGGCCTCGATTGGCTACACCTTC.

The chain links TRBV5-4 to TRBJ2-7; 7 nucleotides match TRBD2. Germline V lookup: CDR1 SGHNT, CDR2 YYREEE (reference sequence). The CDR3 has 13 residues. The V segment lost 1 base and the J segment 2 bases; nucleotides outside the gene matches: 0. CDR3 sequence reads: CASSLSGTYEQYV. The CDR3 DNA is TGTGCCAGCAGCTTGAGCGGGACCTACGAGCAGTACGTC.

This clonotype occurred a few times. The chain carries TRBV28 and TRBJ2-7, with 8 bases lining up with TRBD1. The CDR3 runs to 15 residues. The ends lost 5 bases at V and 1 base at J; junction bases unmatched: 7. Germline CDR1 reads MDHEN; CDR2 reads SYDVKM. CDR3 DNA sequence: TGTGCCAGCAGTCCCGGACAGGGACGGTCCTACGAGCAGTACTTC. This encodes CASSPGQGRSYEQYF.

This clonotype was detected once. The chain is built from TRBV7-8 and TRBJ1-1; D gene uncertain. The CDR3 extends over 14 amino acids. The germline V and J ends were trimmed by 2 bases and 4 bases, with 11 bases remaining between them. Germline V CDR1 and CDR2: SGHVS, FQNEAQ. As DNA, the CDR3 is TGTGCCAGCAGCTTAACCGCAGTTATCACTGAAGCTTTCTTT. Translated, it gives CASSLTAVITEAFF.

The gene calls are TRBV28 and TRBJ1-5; D remains ambiguous. The CDR3 runs to 13 residues. Trimming shortened V by 4 bases and J by 0 bases, and 4 bases separated the two germline ends. CDR1 MDHEN and CDR2 SYDVKM come from the germline V gene. Written as DNA, the CDR3 is TGTGCCAGCAGTTCTAGTAGCAATCAGCCCCAGCATTTT. Its protein product is CASSSSSNQPQHF.

V and J are TRBV18 and TRBJ2-1; TRBD2 is a possible D gene (5 bases). The germline CDR1 and CDR2 sequences are KGHSH and LQKENI. The CDR3 is 15 amino acids. Trimming took off 1 base at V and 6 bases at J, with 13 bases between the two ends. CDR3 amino acids: CASSPLPSEGNEQFF. In nucleotides, the CDR3 is TGTGCCAGCTCACCACTCCCTAGTGAGGGCAATGAGCAGTTCTTC. The variable domain in full, completed from reference TRBV18 and TRBJ2-1, reads NAGVMQNPRHLVRRRGQEARLRCSPMKGHSHVYWYRQLPEEGLKFMVYLQKENIIDESGMPKERFSAEFPKEGPSILRIQQVVRGDSAAYFCASSPLPSEGNEQFFGPGTRLTVL.

The rearrangement uses TRBV7-9 and TRBJ1-4; TRBD1 might be the D (5 bases). With 5 bases removed from V and 8 bases from J, the gap between germline ends came to 12 bases. This CDR3 contains 13 residues. Per the germline V gene, CDR1 is SEHNR and CDR2 is FQNEAQ (reference sequence). In DNA form, the CDR3 reads TGTGCCAGCAGCCCCAGGGTTGAGGAAAAACTGTTTTTT. Amino acid sequence: CASSPRVEEKLFF.

The rearrangement joins TRBV3-1 to TRBJ1-4, with 11 bases identical to TRBD1. Losses at the gene ends were 2 bases for V and 14 bases for J; bases not matched to a gene: 10. This CDR3 has 15 amino acids. In germline, CDR1 is LGHDT, CDR2 YNNKEL (reference sequence). The chain's CDR3 is CASSQYGTGGQILFF. The CDR3 coding sequence is TGTGCCAGCAGCCAATACGGGACAGGGGGACAGATTCTGTTTTTT.

CDR3 nucleotide sequence: TGCGCCAGCAGCTTGGCCGGGACAGCGAGCACAGATACGCAGTATTTT. It codes for CASSLAGTASTDTQYF. The gene calls are TRBV5-1 and TRBJ2-3; 7 bases align to TRBD1. Per the germline V gene, CDR1 is SGHRS and CDR2 is YFSETQ. CDR3 length: 16 residues. The V and J ends lost 0 bases and 0 bases, in that order; junction bases with no gene match: 4.

This clonotype was seen a single time. This chain connects TRBV29-1 to TRBJ1-5, with TRBD1 as a possible D gene (5 bases). Trimming stripped 6 bases from V and 6 bases from J, with 15 bases between. Germline V gene sequence: CDR1 SQVTM, CDR2 ANQGSEA. The CDR3 contains 13 residues. The CDR3 DNA is TGCAGCGTAGGGGATATAGCGGGTCAGCCCCAGCATTTT. Translating it yields CSVGDIAGQPQHF.